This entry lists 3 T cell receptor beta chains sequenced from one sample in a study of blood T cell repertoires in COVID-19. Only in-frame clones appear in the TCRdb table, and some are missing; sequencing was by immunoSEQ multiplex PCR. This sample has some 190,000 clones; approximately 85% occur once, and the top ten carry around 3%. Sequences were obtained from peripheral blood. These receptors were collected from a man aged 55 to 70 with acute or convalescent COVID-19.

Written as DNA, the CDR3 is TGTGCCAGCAGTCTCCAATTGCTCGGGGTAAACTATGGCTACACCTTC. Translated: CASSLQLLGVNYGYTF. This chain links TRBV25-1 with TRBJ1-2; D not certain. Deletions cut 5 bases from V and 2 bases from J, with 18 bases between. The CDR3 has 16 amino acids. Germline V gene data show CDR1 as MGHDK and CDR2 as SYGVNS.

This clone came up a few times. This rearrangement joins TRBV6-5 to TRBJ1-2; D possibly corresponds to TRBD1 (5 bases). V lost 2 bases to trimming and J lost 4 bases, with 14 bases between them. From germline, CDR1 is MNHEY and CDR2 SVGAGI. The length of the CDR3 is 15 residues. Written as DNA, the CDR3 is TGTGCCAGCAGTTACCAGGGTCGAGCGCGCTATGGCTACACCTTC. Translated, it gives CASSYQGRARYGYTF.

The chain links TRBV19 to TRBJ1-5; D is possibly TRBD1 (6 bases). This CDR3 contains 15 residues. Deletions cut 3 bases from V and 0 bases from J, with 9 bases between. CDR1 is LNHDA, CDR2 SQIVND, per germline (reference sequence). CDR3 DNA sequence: TGTGCCAGTAGTATGGACAGTTATAGCAATCAGCCCCAGCATTTT. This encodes CASSMDSYSNQPQHF.